This T cell receptor (beta chain) was found in a study of cytomegalovirus exposure and HLA in healthy donors. The PCR used 60 Vbeta and 13 Jbeta primers. TCRdb's table, derived via immunoSEQ multiplex PCR, lists solely in-frame clones and lacks some. Among about 43,000 clones listed, 51% were seen once. This CDR3 contains 16 residues. V lost 3 bases to trimming and J lost 2 bases; unmatched junction nucleotides: 4. Germline-derived CDR1 and CDR2 are MGHDK and SYGVNS. This clone was counted a few times. Sequencing was performed on PBMCs. This TCR was recovered from a man in his sixties in good health and CMV-seronegative. The V gene is TRBV25-1, the J gene TRBJ2-7; 13 bases align to TRBD2. The CDR3 nucleotides read TGTGCCAGCAGTGAGAAGGGACTAGCGGGAACCTACGAGCAGTACTTC. The encoded protein is CASSEKGLAGTYEQYF.